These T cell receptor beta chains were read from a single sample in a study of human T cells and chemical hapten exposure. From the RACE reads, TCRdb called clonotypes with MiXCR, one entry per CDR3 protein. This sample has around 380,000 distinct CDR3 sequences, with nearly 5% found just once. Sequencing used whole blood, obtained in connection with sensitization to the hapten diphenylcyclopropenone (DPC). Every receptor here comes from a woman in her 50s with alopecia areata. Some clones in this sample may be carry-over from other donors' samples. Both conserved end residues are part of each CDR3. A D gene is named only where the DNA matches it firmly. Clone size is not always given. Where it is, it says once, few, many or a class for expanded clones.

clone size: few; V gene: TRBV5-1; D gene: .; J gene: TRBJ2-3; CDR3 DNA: TGCGCCAGCAGCCCCGGGACATTAGTAGTGGGGCCCGAAGAGGTGCAGTATTTT; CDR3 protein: CASSPGTLVVGPEEVQYF
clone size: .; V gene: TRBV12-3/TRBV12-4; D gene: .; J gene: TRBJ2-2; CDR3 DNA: TGTGCCAGCACTCCGGAATCATCCGGGGAGCTGTTTTTT; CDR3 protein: CASTPESSGELFF
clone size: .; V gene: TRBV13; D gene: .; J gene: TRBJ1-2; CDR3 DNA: TGTGCCAGCAGCCGGGGACGGAGTAGCTATGGCTACACCTTC; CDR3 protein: CASSRGRSSYGYTF
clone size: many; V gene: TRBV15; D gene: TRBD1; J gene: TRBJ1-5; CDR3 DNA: TGTGCCACCAGCCAACAGGGGTCCAATCAGCCCCAGCATTTT; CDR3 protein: CATSQQGSNQPQHF
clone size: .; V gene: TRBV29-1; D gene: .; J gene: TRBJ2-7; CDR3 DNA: TGCAGCGTTGAGGGGGAAGACTTCTACGAGCAGTACTTC; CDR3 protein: CSVEGEDFYEQYF
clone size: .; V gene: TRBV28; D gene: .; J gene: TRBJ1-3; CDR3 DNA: TGTGCCAGCAGTTTATTGCTAGGGGTCGCTGGAAACACCATATATTTT; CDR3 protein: CASSLLLGVAGNTIYF
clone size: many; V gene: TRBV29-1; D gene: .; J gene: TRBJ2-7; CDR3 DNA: TGCAGCGTTGAGAAGGGGACCCCCTACGAGCAGTACTTC; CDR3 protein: CSVEKGTPYEQYF
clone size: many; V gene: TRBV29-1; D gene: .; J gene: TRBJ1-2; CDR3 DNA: TGCAGCGTCCTTCTGGGAGGGTCCCTACTGGATGGCTACACCTTC; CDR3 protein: CSVLLGGSLLDGYTF
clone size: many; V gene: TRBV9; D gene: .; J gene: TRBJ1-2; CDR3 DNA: TGTGCCAGCACCACAGGTTCGCTAGTCTATGGCTACACCTTC; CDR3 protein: CASTTGSLVYGYTF
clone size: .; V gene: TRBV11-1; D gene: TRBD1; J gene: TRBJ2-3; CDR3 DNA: TGTGCCAGCAGCAACCAGGGGGACAGGCCTAGCACAGATACGCAGTATTTT; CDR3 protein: CASSNQGDRPSTDTQYF
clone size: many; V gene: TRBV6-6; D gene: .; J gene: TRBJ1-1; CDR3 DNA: TGTGCCAGCACCCGGACACTAGGGACTGAAGCTTTCTTT; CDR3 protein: CASTRTLGTEAFF
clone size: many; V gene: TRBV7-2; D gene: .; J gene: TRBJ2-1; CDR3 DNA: TGTGCCAGCAGCTTAAGAAGGAATGAGCAGTTCTTC; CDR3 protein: CASSLRRNEQFF
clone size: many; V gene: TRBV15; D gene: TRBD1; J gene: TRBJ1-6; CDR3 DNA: TGTGCCACCAGTCCCTGGGGCGGGACAGGGGGTCGGAATTCACCCCTCCACTTT; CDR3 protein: CATSPWGGTGGRNSPLHF